The TCR beta chain under discussion was sequenced for a study of control samples from healthy donors and cancer patients. Using immunoSEQ multiplex PCR, the repertoire was profiled, and TCRdb retains in-frame clones only, with some absent. The sample holds around 81,000 clones, 85% to 95% seen once. Germline V gene lookup returns CDR1 PRHDT and CDR2 FYEKMQ (reference sequence). The length of the CDR3 is 14 residues. With 3 bases removed from V and 2 bases from J, the gap between germline ends came to 7 bases. This clonotype originated in a woman aged 25-40 years in good health. This rearrangement joins TRBV13 to TRBJ2-2; no clear D. The sample taken for sequencing was blood. The CDR3 is CASSLGRNTGELFF. CDR3 in DNA: TGTGCCAGCAGCTTGGGCAGAAACACCGGGGAGCTGTTTTTT.